A selection of T cell receptor beta chains follows, all from one sample in a study of radiotherapy plus CTLA-4 blockade in lung cancer. The repertoire was sequenced with immunoSEQ multiplex PCR; TCRdb's copy has only in-frame clones and lacks some. In the table there are some 40,000 clones, 60% to 80% of which are singletons. Sequenced material: peripheral blood, taken from a patient treated with radiotherapy plus ipilimumab. The receptors come from a human donor with non-small cell lung cancer whose response to radiotherapy plus ipilimumab could not be evaluated. Both conserved end residues are part of each CDR3. The D gene is left open where the match is weak. Clone size appears in some rows only: once, few, many, or a class for an expanded clone.

clone_size j_call v_call d_call cdr3_aa cdr3_nt
NA TRBJ1-1 TRBV29-1 NA CSASNTEAFF TGCAGCGCGTCGAACACTGAAGCTTTCTTT
NA TRBJ1-1 TRBV2 NA CASRPTDRNTEAFF TGTGCCAGCAGACCTACGGACAGGAACACTGAAGCTTTCTTT
NA TRBJ2-5 TRBV7-9 TRBD1 CASNRGDRGYQETQYF TGTGCCAGCAACAGGGGGGACAGGGGTTACCAAGAGACCCAGTACTTC
NA TRBJ2-1 TRBV5-4 NA CASSTGRKNEQFF TGTGCCAGCAGCACAGGTAGGAAGAATGAGCAGTTCTTC
NA TRBJ2-6 TRBV15 NA CATSSAHSGANVLTF TGTGCCACCAGCAGCGCCCATAGCGGGGCCAACGTCCTGACTTTC
NA TRBJ2-3 TRBV10-2 NA CASSVIYGDTQYF TGCGCCAGCAGCGTCATTTACGGGGATACGCAGTATTTT
NA TRBJ2-7 TRBV6-1 TRBD2 CASSEVRSSGTRQYF TGTGCCAGCAGTGAAGTGAGGTCTAGCGGGACCCGGCAGTACTTC
NA TRBJ2-3 TRBV9 NA CASSALSGADTQYF TGTGCCAGCAGCGCCCTTAGCGGCGCGGATACGCAGTATTTT
once TRBJ2-1 TRBV19 TRBD1 CASSIGDSNNEQFF TGTGCCAGTAGTATCGGGGACAGTAACAATGAGCAGTTCTTC
NA TRBJ1-2 TRBV7-2 NA CASSPSRETVGYTF TGTGCCAGCAGCCCAAGCCGGGAGACGGTAGGCTACACCTTC
NA TRBJ2-7 TRBV2 TRBD1 CASSEGGTGGYEQYF TGTGCCAGCAGTGAAGGGGGGACAGGGGGCTACGAGCAGTACTTC
NA TRBJ1-1 TRBV13 NA CASSDDTNTEAFF TGTGCCAGCAGCGACGACACGAACACTGAAGCTTTCTTT
NA TRBJ2-7 TRBV5-6 NA CASSLDPTDSYEQYF TGTGCCAGCAGCCTAGATCCGACAGATTCCTACGAGCAGTACTTC
NA TRBJ1-2 TRBV4-1 TRBD1 CASSRRTGHAGYTF TGCGCCAGCAGCCGACGGACAGGGCATGCCGGCTACACCTTC
NA TRBJ2-2 TRBV7-2 TRBD1 CASSLTQGALVELFF TGTGCCAGCAGCTTAACACAGGGGGCGCTTGTGGAGCTGTTTTTT
NA TRBJ2-5 TRBV2 TRBD1 CAQARGQETQYF TGTGCCCAAGCCAGGGGGCAAGAGACCCAGTACTTC
few TRBJ1-2 TRBV7-8 TRBD1 CASSLNRGTGMDGYTF TGTGCCAGCAGCTTAAATAGAGGGACAGGGATGGATGGCTACACCTTC